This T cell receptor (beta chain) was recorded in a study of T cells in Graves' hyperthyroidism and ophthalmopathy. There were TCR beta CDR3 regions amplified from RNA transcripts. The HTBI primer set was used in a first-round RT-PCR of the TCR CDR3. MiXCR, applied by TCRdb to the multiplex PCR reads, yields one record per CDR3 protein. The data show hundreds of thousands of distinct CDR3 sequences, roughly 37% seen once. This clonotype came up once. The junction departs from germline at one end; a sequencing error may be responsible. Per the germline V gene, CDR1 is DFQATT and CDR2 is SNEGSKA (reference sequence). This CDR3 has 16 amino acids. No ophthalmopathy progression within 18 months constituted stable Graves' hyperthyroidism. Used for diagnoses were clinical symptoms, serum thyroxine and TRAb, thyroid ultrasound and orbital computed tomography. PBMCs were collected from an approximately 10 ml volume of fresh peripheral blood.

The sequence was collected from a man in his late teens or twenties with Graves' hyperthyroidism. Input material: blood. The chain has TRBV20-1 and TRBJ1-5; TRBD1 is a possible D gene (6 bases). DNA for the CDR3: TGCAGCGCTAGAGCGCGAGGAGGGGGGGAGAGTCAGCCCCAGCATTTT. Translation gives CSARARGGGESQPQHF.